These T cell receptor beta chains were read from a single sample in a study of T cells in tuberculosis. Produced via immunoSEQ multiplex PCR; TCRdb's table is partial and in-frame only. The sample yields some 22,000 clones, more than 95% seen once. Specimen: PBMCs. These receptors all come from a donor aged 5-35 years with latent tuberculosis or without tuberculosis infection. CDR3s include the opening cysteine and the closing phenylalanine or tryptophan. Fields, in order: J gene, V gene, clone size, CDR3 protein. Expanded clones are given a class, and other clones once, few, many or no size at all.

TRBJ2-1	TRBV5-1	.	CASSRVAGNDNEQFF
TRBJ2-7	TRBV28	once	CASSLLLLAGDYEQYF
TRBJ2-7	TRBV4-2	.	CASSPLAGGNSYEQYF
TRBJ2-7	TRBV5-8	.	CASSPLIPNDIFGPGEQYF
TRBJ1-6	TRBV6-6	.	CASREGQIIDSPLHF
TRBJ1-1	TRBV4-1	.	CASSLTEFVEAFF
TRBJ2-2	TRBV5-1	.	CASSKRTGDGDTGELFF
TRBJ2-7	TRBV19	.	CASSIGGGESSYEQYF
TRBJ2-1	TRBV9	.	CASSPRGLSGGENNEQFF
TRBJ1-1	TRBV12-5	.	CASGSSQREDTEAFF
TRBJ2-2	TRBV10-3	.	CAISGTSGKNTGELFF
TRBJ2-7	TRBV7-8	.	CASRGTSGSYEQYF
TRBJ2-7	TRBV6-1	.	CASSPTGGRNYEQYF
TRBJ2-5	TRBV4-3	.	CASSPTGQETQYF
TRBJ2-7	TRBV10-3	.	CAISESSGRPTYEQYF
TRBJ1-4	TRBV6-5	.	CASSYSWGPNEKLFF
TRBJ2-1	TRBV5-1	.	CASSTRTSGHNEQFF
TRBJ1-5	TRBV2	.	CASGEWRNQPQHF
TRBJ1-1	TRBV6-5	.	CASWHRTEAFF
TRBJ1-1	TRBV25-1	.	CASSEWRAGAFF
TRBJ1-1	TRBV7-9	.	CASSLFALGKNTEAFF
TRBJ2-5	TRBV7-9	.	CASGAGQETQYF
TRBJ2-1	TRBV12-5	.	CASALREGRLNEQFF
TRBJ2-5	TRBV6-4	.	CASSDPPRGETQYF
TRBJ1-2	TRBV19	.	CASRAVYGYTF
TRBJ1-6	TRBV30	.	CAWEVTGTGRSPLHF
TRBJ1-1	TRBV11-3	.	CASSVQGAWNTEAFF
TRBJ1-1	TRBV6-5	.	CASTGGGNTEAFF
TRBJ2-1	TRBV9	.	CASSVGTSGRAEYNEQFF
TRBJ2-1	TRBV19	.	CASKGTALNEQFF
TRBJ1-1	TRBV30	.	CAWRFVNTEAFF
TRBJ2-2	TRBV4-1	.	CASSLPFQGAQNTGELFF
TRBJ2-3	TRBV6-5	once	CASSYLRGGGTDTQYF
TRBJ1-2	TRBV5-6	.	CASRDSYNYGYTF
TRBJ1-4	TRBV29-1	.	CSVRRLFNEKLFF
TRBJ1-2	TRBV7-9	.	CASTPPGEGGDYGYTF
TRBJ2-2	TRBV27	.	CASSLSSLAGGGGELFF
TRBJ1-2	TRBV19	once	CASSPDRRGYGYTF
TRBJ1-2	TRBV29-1	.	CSALRTDLGGYTF
TRBJ2-5	TRBV27	.	CASSFFGETQYF
TRBJ2-5	TRBV9	.	CASSASGLAGETQYF
TRBJ2-5	TRBV19	.	CATTGRGQETQYF